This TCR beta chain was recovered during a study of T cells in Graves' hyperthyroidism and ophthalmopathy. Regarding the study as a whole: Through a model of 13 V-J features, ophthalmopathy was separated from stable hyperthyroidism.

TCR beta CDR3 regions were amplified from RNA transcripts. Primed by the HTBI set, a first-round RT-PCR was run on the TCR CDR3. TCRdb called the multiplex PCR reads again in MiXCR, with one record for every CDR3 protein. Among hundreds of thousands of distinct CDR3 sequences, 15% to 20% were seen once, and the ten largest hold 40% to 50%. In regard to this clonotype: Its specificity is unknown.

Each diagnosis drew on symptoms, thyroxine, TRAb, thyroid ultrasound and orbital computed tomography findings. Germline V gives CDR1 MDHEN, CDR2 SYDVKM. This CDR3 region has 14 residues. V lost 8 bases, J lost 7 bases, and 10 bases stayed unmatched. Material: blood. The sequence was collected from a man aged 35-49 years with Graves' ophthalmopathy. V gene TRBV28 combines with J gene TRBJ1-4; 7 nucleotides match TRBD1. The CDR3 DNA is TGTGCCAGCGCCCTGCGCGCAGGGGGTGAAAAACTGTTTTTT. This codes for CASALRAGGEKLFF.